This T cell receptor beta chain was identified during a study of blood T cell repertoires in COVID-19. Study details: The United States, Italy and Spain supplied acute and convalescent COVID-19 samples. The analysed material was cDNA or gDNA that came from T cells, B-cell-depleted T cells, or PBMCs.

Authors' processing steps: Amplification from reference gene primers served as the basis for estimated nucleated cell counts. Libraries were prepared by immunoSEQ multiplex PCR; TCRdb keeps only in-frame clonotypes and omits some of them. V and J calls and clone size come straight from that table; D and trimming were deduced from the DNA. The sample has some 120,000 clones; about 84% are singletons. Germline values: CDR1 KGHSH, CDR2 LQKENI. V lost 3 bases to trimming and J lost 7 bases; unmatched junction nucleotides: 11. CDR3 size: 15 residues. Input material: peripheral blood. The chain joins TRBV18 to TRBJ1-2; 7 bases fit TRBD1. The TCR was taken from a woman in her sixties with acute or convalescent COVID-19. The CDR3 region has the DNA TGTGCCAGCTCACCGGCCGGGACAGAAAATACTGGCTACACCTTC. As protein: CASSPAGTENTGYTF.